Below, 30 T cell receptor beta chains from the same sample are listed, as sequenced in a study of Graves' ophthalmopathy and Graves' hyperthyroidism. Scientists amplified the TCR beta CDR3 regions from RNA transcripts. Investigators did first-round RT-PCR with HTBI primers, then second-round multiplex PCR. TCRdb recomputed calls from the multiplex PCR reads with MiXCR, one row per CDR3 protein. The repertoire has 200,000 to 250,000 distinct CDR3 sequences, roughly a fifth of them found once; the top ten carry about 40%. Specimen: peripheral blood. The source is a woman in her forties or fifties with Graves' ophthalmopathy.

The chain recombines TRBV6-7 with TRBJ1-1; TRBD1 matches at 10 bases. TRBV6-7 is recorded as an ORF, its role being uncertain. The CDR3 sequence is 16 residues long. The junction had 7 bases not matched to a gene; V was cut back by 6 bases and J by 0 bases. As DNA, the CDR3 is TGTGCCAGCAGCTACCCGGGACAGGGGATGAACACTGAAGCTTTCTTT. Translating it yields CASSYPGQGMNTEAFF.

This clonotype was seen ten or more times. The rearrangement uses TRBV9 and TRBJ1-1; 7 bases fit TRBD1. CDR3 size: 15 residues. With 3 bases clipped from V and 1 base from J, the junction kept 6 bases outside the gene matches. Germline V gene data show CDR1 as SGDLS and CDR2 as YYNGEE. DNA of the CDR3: TGTGCCAGCAGCGCCCGACAGGGAGGGAACACTGAAGCTTTCTTT. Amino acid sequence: CASSARQGGNTEAFF.

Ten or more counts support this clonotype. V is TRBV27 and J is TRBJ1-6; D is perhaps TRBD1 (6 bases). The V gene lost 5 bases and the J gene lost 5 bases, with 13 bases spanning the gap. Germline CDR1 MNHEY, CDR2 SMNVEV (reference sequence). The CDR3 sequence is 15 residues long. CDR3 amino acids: CASSPGTPNNSPLHF. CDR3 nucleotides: TGTGCCAGCAGTCCCGGGACACCTAATAATTCACCCCTCCACTTT.

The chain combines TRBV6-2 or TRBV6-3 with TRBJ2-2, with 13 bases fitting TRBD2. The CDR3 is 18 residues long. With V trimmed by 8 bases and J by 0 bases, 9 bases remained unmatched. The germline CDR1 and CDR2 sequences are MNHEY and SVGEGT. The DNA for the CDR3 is TGTGCCAGCGAACCGAGGACTAGCGGGGGCGCGAACACCGGGGAGCTGTTTTTT. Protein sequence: CASEPRTSGGANTGELFF.

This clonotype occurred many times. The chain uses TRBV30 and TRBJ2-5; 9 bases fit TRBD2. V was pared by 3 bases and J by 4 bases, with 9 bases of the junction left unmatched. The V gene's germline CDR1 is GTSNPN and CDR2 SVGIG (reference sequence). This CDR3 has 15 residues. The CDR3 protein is CAWSGGTSLRETQYF. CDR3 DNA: TGTGCCTGGAGCGGGGGGACTAGCCTACGAGAGACCCAGTACTTC.

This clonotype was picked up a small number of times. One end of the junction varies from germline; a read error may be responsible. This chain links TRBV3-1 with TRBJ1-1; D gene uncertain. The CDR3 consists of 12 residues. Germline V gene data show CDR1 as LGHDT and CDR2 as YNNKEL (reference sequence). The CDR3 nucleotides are TGTGCCAGCAGCCATATTGACGCACAGAGTGCCTTT. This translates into CASSHIDAQSAF.

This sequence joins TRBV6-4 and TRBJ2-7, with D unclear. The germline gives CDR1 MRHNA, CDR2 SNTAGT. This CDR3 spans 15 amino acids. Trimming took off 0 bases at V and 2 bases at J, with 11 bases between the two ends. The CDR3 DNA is TGTGCCAGCAGTGACTCGGACGGGTGTACCTACGAGCAGTACTTC. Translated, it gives CASSDSDGCTYEQYF.

The CDR3 reads CASSPGPQNIQYF. CDR3 DNA sequence: TGTGCCAGCTCGCCCGGGCCGCAAAACATTCAGTACTTC. This sequence joins TRBV18 and TRBJ2-4; D unclear. Per germline, CDR1 KGHSH and CDR2 LQKENI. The V and J ends lost 6 bases and 5 bases respectively, with 11 bases between them. The CDR3 loop spans 13 amino acids.

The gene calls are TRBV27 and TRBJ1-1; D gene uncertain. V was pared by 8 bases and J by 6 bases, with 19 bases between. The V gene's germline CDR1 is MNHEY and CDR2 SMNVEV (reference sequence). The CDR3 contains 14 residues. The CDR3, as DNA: TGTGCCAGCCATCCCTTAGCTGGCACCCCTGAAGCTTTCTTT. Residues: CASHPLAGTPEAFF.

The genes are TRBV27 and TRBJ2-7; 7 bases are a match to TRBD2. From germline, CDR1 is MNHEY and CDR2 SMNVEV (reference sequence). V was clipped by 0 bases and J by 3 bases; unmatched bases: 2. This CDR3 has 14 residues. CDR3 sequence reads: CASSLSWGGYEQYF. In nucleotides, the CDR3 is TGTGCCAGCAGTTTATCGTGGGGGGGCTACGAGCAGTACTTC.

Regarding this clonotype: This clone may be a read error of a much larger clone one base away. The CDR3 region is CAGGNDRTGELFF. CDR3 nucleotide sequence: TGTGCCGGCGGGAACGACAGGACCGGGGAGCTGTTTTTT. The V call is TRBV6-1, the J call TRBJ2-2; either TRBD1 or TRBD2 may fit D (6 bases each). The CDR3 is made up of 13 amino acids. Germline loops: CDR1 MNHNS, CDR2 SASEGT. Trimming cost V 11 bases and J 5 bases, with 15 bases left between them.

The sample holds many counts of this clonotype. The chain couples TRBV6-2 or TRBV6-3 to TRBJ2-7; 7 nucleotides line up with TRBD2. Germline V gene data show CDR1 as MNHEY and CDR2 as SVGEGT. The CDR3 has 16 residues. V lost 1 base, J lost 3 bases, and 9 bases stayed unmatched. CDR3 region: CASSYFFQGGSYEQYF. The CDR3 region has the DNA TGTGCCAGCAGTTACTTCTTTCAAGGCGGGAGCTACGAGCAGTACTTC.

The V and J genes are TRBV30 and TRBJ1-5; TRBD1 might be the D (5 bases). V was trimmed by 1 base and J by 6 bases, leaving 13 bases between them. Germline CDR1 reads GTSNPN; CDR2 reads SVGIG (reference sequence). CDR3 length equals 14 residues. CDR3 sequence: CAWSANRRGQPQHF. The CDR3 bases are TGTGCCTGGAGTGCAAATCGAAGGGGTCAGCCCCAGCATTTT.

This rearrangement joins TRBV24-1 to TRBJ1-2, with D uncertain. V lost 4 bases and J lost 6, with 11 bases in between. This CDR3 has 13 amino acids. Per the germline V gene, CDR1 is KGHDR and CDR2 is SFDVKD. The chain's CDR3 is CATSERDSDGYTF. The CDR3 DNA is TGTGCCACCAGTGAGAGGGATTCGGATGGCTACACCTTC.

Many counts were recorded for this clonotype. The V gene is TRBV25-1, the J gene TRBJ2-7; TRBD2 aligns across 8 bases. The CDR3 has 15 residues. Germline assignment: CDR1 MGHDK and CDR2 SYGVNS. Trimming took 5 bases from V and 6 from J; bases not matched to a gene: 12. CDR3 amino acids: CASSLRGTSFAEQYF. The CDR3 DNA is TGTGCCAGCAGTCTCCGTGGGACTAGTTTTGCCGAGCAGTACTTC.

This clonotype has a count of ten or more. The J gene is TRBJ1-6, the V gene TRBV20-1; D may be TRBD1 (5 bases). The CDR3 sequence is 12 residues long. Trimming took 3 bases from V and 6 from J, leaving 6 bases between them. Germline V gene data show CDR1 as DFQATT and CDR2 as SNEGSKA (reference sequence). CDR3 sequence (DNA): TGCAGTGCTAGTGGGGGTAATTCACCCCTCCACTTT. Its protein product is CSASGGNSPLHF.

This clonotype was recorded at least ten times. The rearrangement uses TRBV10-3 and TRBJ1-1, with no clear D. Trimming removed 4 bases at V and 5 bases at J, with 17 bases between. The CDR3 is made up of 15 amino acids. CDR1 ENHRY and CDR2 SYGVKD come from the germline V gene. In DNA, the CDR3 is TGTGCCATCAGTGGTGGGGTGGATGGGCGGACTGAAGCTTTCTTT. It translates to CAISGGVDGRTEAFF.

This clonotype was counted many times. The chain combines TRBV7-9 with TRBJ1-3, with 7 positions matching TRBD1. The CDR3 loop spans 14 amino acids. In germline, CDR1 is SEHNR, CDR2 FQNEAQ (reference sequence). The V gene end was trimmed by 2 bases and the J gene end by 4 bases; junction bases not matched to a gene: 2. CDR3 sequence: CASSLLTGGNTIYF. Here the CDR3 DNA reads TGTGCCAGCAGCTTACTGACAGGGGGAAACACCATATATTTT.

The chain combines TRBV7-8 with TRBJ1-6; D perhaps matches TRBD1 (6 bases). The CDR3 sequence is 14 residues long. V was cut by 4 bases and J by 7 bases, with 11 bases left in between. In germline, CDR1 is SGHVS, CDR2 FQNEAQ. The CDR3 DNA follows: TGTGCCAGCAGCTCGGACAGCTTGAATTCACCCCTCCACTTT. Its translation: CASSSDSLNSPLHF.

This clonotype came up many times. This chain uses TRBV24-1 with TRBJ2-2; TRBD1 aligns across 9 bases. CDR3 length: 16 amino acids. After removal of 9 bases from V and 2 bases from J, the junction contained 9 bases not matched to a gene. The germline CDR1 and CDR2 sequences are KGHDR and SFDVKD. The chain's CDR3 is CATASRGQGNTGELFF. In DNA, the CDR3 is TGTGCCACCGCTTCGCGGGGACAGGGCAACACCGGGGAGCTGTTTTTT.

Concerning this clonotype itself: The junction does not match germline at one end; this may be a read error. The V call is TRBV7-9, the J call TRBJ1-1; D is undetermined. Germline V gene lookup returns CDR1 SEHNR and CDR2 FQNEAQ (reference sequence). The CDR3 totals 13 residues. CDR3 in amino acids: CASSSAEWDEASF. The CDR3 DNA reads TGTGCCAGCAGCTCAGCAGAATGGGATGAAGCTTCCTTT. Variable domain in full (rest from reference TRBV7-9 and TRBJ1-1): DTGVSQNPRHKITKRGQNVTFRCDPISEHNRLYWYRQTLGQGPEFLTYFQNEAQLEKSRLLSDRFSAERPKGSFSTLEIQRTEQGDSAMYLCASSSAEWDEASFGQGTRLTVV.

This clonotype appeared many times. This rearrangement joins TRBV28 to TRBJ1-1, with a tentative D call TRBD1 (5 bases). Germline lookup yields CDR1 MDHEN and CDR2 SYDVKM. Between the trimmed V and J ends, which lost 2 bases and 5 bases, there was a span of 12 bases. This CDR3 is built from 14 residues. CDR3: CASSLRGAWTEAFF. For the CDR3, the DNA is TGTGCCAGCAGTTTACGCGGGGCTTGGACTGAAGCTTTCTTT.

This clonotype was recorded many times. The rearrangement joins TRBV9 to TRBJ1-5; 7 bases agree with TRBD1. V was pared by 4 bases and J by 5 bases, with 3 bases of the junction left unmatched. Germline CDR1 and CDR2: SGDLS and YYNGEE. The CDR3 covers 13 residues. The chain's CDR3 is CASSRDSYQPQHF. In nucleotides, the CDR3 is TGTGCCAGCAGCCGGGACAGTTATCAGCCCCAGCATTTT.

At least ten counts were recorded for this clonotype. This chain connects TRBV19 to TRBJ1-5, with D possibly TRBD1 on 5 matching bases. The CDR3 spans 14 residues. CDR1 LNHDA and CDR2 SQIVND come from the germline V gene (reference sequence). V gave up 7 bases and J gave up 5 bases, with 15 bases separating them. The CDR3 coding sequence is TGTGCCAGTACCGTTGACAGTAACCATCAGCCCCAGCATTTT. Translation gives CASTVDSNHQPQHF.

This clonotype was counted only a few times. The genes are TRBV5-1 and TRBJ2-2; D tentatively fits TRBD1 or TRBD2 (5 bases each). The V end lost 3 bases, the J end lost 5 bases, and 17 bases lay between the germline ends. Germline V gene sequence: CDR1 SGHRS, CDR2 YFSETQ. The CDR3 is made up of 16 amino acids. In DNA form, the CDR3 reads TGCGCCAGCAGCTCACTGGACACTCCGGGGACCGGGGAGCTGTTTTTT. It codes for CASSSLDTPGTGELFF. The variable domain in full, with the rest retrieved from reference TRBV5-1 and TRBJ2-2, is KAGVTQTPRYLIKTRGQQVTLSCSPISGHRSVSWYQQTPGQGLQFLFEYFSETQRNKGNFPGRFSGRQFSNSRSEMNVSTLELGDSALYLCASSSLDTPGTGELFFGEGSRLTVL.

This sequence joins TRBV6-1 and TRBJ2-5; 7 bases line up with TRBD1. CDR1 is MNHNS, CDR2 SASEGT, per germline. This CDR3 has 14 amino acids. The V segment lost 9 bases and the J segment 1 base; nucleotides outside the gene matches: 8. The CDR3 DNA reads TGTGCCAGTCATCACGGGACAGTCCAAGAGACCCAGTACTTC. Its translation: CASHHGTVQETQYF.

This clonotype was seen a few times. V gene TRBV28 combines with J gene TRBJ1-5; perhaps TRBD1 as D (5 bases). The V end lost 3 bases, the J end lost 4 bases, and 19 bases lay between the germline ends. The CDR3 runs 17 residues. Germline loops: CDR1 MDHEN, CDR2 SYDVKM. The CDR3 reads CASSLSRGPNLNQPQHF. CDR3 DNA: TGTGCCAGCAGTTTGTCGAGGGGTCCGAACCTTAATCAGCCCCAGCATTTT.

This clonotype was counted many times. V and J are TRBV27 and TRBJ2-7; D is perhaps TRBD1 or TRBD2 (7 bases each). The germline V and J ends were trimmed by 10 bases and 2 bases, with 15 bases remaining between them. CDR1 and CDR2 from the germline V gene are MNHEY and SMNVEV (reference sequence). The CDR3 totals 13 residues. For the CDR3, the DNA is TGTGCCACAGGGGGGGCACGGACCTACGAGCAGTACTTC. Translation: CATGGARTYEQYF.

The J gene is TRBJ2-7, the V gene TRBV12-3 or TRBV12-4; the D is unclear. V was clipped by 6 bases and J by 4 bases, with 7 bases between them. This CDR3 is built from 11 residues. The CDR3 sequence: CASSTMYEQYF. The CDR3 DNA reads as TGTGCCAGCAGCACGATGTACGAGCAGTACTTC.

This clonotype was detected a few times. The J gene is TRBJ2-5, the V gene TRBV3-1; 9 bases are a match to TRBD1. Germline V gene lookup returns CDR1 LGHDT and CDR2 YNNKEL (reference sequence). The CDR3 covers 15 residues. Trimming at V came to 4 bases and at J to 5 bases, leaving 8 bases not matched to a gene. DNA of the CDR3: TGTGCCAGCAGCCCGTGGGGACAGGGACGGGAGACCCAGTACTTC. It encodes CASSPWGQGRETQYF.